This record looks at one T cell receptor beta chain sequence and its context. This sequence is one base from a far larger clone and is likely a read error. In the same sample, other DNA sequences code for this CDR3. The length of the CDR3 is 13 residues. V was clipped by 3 bases and J by 7 bases; unmatched bases: 3. CDR1 and CDR2 (germline): GTSNPN, SVGIG (reference sequence). Original processing notes: Filtering of immunoSEQ junctional sequences could not match full-length read filtering. TCRdb's table, derived via immunoSEQ multiplex PCR, lists solely in-frame clones and lacks some. From that table come the V and J calls and clone size; the DNA was used to work out D and trimming. The sample yields about 500,000 clones, over 60% seen once. This specimen comes from a study of shared clonotypes between healthy human individuals. At the level of the study: In total, the donors were a couple of women and a few men aged 18 to 49.

Sequenced: PBMCs. This TCR was recovered from a woman between 35 and 50 years old in good health. Some clones in this sample may be carry-over from other donors' samples. The rearrangement uses TRBV30 and TRBJ1-6, with 7 positions matching TRBD1. In DNA form, the CDR3 reads TGTGCCTGGAGACGACAGGGCAATTCACCCCTCCACTTT. This codes for CAWRRQGNSPLHF.